The 8 T cell receptor beta chains below come from one sample, sequenced in a study of cytomegalovirus exposure and HLA in healthy donors. Some clones are missing from TCRdb's copy, which holds only in-frame ones; the method was immunoSEQ multiplex PCR. The profile shows fewer than 150,000 clones, around nine tenths of them singletons. Specimen: PBMCs. Every receptor here comes from a man aged 30 to 45 in good health and CMV-seronegative.

The chain uses TRBV19 and TRBJ2-7; TRBD1 aligns across 10 bases. The CDR3 runs to 16 residues. J gave up 3 bases and V 1 base, and 6 bases lay outside the gene matches. The germline gives CDR1 LNHDA, CDR2 SQIVND (reference sequence). CDR3 nucleotide sequence: TGTGCCAGTAGTATAGCTCCCCGGGACAGGGGCTACGAGCAGTACTTC. Its protein is CASSIAPRDRGYEQYF.

The J gene is TRBJ2-1, the V gene TRBV6-5; 9 bases align to TRBD1. Looked up from germline, CDR1 is MNHEY and CDR2 is SVGAGI. This CDR3 spans 14 amino acids. After removal of 2 bases from V and 9 bases from J, the junction contained 5 bases not matched to a gene. The CDR3 bases are TGTGCCAGCAGTTACGGTGGACAGGGGAGTGAGCAGTTCTTC. As protein: CASSYGGQGSEQFF.

The chain is built from TRBV5-1 and TRBJ2-1, with 10 bases aligning to TRBD1. Germline CDR1 reads SGHRS; CDR2 reads YFSETQ. The CDR3 is made up of 15 amino acids. The J segment lost 9 bases and the V segment lost 0 bases, leaving 6 bases of the junction unmatched. The CDR3 here is CASSLGDRGHGEQFF. CDR3 DNA sequence: TGCGCCAGCAGCTTGGGAGACAGGGGGCATGGTGAGCAGTTCTTC.

V and J are TRBV29-1 and TRBJ2-7, with 9 bases matching TRBD1. V lost 5 bases to trimming and J lost 4 bases; unmatched junction nucleotides: 9. Germline V lookup: CDR1 SQVTM, CDR2 ANQGSEA. The CDR3 extends over 14 amino acids. CDR3 DNA: TGCAGCGTTCTCCGGAGGGACAGGGAGTACGAGCAGTACTTC. Translation gives CSVLRRDREYEQYF.

This chain connects TRBV5-1 to TRBJ1-3; 7 positions agree with TRBD1. J lost 0 bases, V lost 4 bases, and 7 bases had no gene match. Germline values: CDR1 SGHRS, CDR2 YFSETQ. The CDR3 has 16 residues. The DNA of the CDR3 is TGCGCCAGCAGCACAGGACAGGAGAGCTCTGGAAACACCATATATTTT. Translated: CASSTGQESSGNTIYF.

The CDR3 protein is CASSVVGAQLTDTQYF. CDR3 in DNA: TGTGCCAGCAGCGTAGTTGGAGCTCAGCTCACAGATACGCAGTATTTT. The genes are TRBV9 and TRBJ2-3; D is uncertain. Trimming left V 0 bases short and J 2 bases short, with 13 bases between. This CDR3 has 16 residues. Germline assignment: CDR1 SGDLS and CDR2 YYNGEE.

The chain joins TRBV30 to TRBJ1-1; 7 positions match TRBD1. Trimming at V came to 5 bases and at J to 6 bases, leaving 12 bases not matched to a gene. Per the germline V gene, CDR1 is GTSNPN and CDR2 is SVGIG (reference sequence). This CDR3 contains 14 residues. The chain's CDR3 is CAWYPLGTASEAFF. The CDR3 nucleotides read TGTGCCTGGTATCCTCTCGGGACAGCCTCTGAAGCTTTCTTT.

The chain employs TRBV11-2 and TRBJ2-2, with D perhaps matching TRBD2 (5 bases). V lost 2 bases and J 4 bases, leaving 14 bases between the germline ends. Looked up from germline, CDR1 is SGHAT and CDR2 is FQNNGV. The length of the CDR3 is 16 residues. The CDR3 coding sequence is TGTGCCAGCAGCTTATCCCTGGAGGTTATCACCGGGGAGCTGTTTTTT. It translates to CASSLSLEVITGELFF.